These 26 T cell receptor beta chains were all obtained from the same sample, sequenced in a study of shared T cell receptors in the human thymus. Data came from immunoSEQ multiplex PCR; TCRdb stores just in-frame clones and leaves some out. This table holds approximately 660,000 clones, approximately 90% found once. The data also belong to a second study, concerning human thymus T cells.

What was sequenced was thymocytes. Receptors were obtained from a boy in the first two years of life with a congenital heart defect.

The chain combines TRBV5-6 with TRBJ2-7, with TRBD2 matching over 7 bases. There are 16 residues in the CDR3. The V and J ends lost 4 bases and 4 bases, in that order; junction bases with no gene match: 14. Per the germline V gene, CDR1 is SGHDT and CDR2 is YYEEEE. Written as DNA, the CDR3 is TGTGCCAGCAGCCCAGGGTGGCGCGGGGGAGGATACGAGCAGTACTTC. It specifies CASSPGWRGGGYEQYF.

As DNA, the CDR3 is TGTGCCAGCAGCTACCCGGCAGCGTGGAAACTGTTTTTT. Translating it yields CASSYPAAWKLFF. The J gene is TRBJ1-4, the V gene TRBV11-2; D remains ambiguous. Germline CDR1 is SGHAT and CDR2 is FQNNGV. Trimming pared 4 bases from V and 11 bases from J, leaving 14 bases between. The CDR3 totals 13 residues.

The chain uses TRBV2 and TRBJ2-7; 10 bases align to TRBD2. This CDR3 is 14 amino acids long. Trimming at V came to 9 bases and at J to 6 bases, leaving 11 bases not matched to a gene. The germline V gene encodes CDR1 SNHLY and CDR2 FYNNEI. CDR3 DNA: TGTGCCAGTAGGCAGCGGGAGGGAGGCGGCGAGCAGTACTTC. As protein: CASRQREGGGEQYF.

The rearrangement links TRBV5-1 to TRBJ2-7; no clear D. Germline assignment: CDR1 SGHRS and CDR2 YFSETQ. Trimming removed 0 bases at V and 3 bases at J, with 10 bases between. This CDR3 comprises 14 residues. The CDR3 DNA follows: TGCGCCAGCAGCTTGGAACCTACCCGCTACGAGCAGTACTTC. This codes for CASSLEPTRYEQYF.

CDR3 protein: CASSDSDRDYGYTF. The CDR3 DNA follows: TGTGCCAGCAGTGACTCGGACAGGGACTATGGCTACACCTTC. The J gene is TRBJ1-2, the V gene TRBV6-4; 8 bases match TRBD1. The junction had 0 bases not matched to a gene; V was cut back by 0 bases and J by 3 bases. The CDR3 runs 14 residues. Per germline, CDR1 MRHNA and CDR2 SNTAGT.

The V and J genes are TRBV23-1 and TRBJ2-7; the D is unclear. TRBV23-1 qualifies as an ORF whose function is uncertain. Deletions cut 6 bases from V and 3 bases from J, with 9 bases between. This CDR3 region has 12 residues. The CDR3 DNA follows: TGCGCCAGCAGGGTCCAGAACTACGAGCAGTACTTC. This translates into CASRVQNYEQYF.

The chain employs TRBV9 and TRBJ2-5, with D possibly being TRBD2 (5 bases). V was pared by 0 bases and J by 10 bases, with 16 bases between. The CDR3 totals 14 residues. The germline V gene encodes CDR1 SGDLS and CDR2 YYNGEE. The CDR3 region is CASSVDSDPMVQYF. The CDR3 bases are TGTGCCAGCAGCGTAGATAGCGACCCAATGGTCCAGTACTTC.

The V and J genes are TRBV7-9 and TRBJ2-7; maybe TRBD1 (6 bases). The CDR3 contains 17 residues. V was clipped by 5 bases and J by 1 base, with 21 bases between them. Looked up from germline, CDR1 is SEHNR and CDR2 is FQNEAQ (reference sequence). The DNA of the CDR3 is TGTGCCAGCAGCCCATCGGGTATGGGACATGAGTCCTACGAGCAGTACTTC. As protein: CASSPSGMGHESYEQYF.

The chain employs TRBV13 and TRBJ2-7, with a weak D call TRBD1 (6 bases). The V end lost 7 bases, the J end lost 2 bases, and 21 bases lay between the germline ends. This CDR3 comprises 16 residues. The germline V gene has CDR1 PRHDT and CDR2 FYEKMQ (reference sequence). CDR3 sequence: CASTSMREQGPYEQYF. CDR3 coding DNA: TGTGCCAGCACCTCTATGAGGGAACAGGGTCCCTACGAGCAGTACTTC.

This sequence joins TRBV27 and TRBJ1-2; possible D gene TRBD1, 6 bases. CDR3 length equals 16 residues. Trimming pared 5 bases from V and 3 bases from J, leaving 19 bases between. CDR1 and CDR2 (germline): MNHEY, SMNVEV (reference sequence). The CDR3 loop reads CASSPQRQDRYYGYTF. The CDR3 DNA follows: TGTGCCAGCAGTCCGCAGCGACAGGACCGGTACTATGGCTACACCTTC.

The chain links TRBV5-1 to TRBJ2-6; 10 positions match TRBD1. The ends lost 1 base at V and 0 bases at J; junction bases unmatched: 4. Germline V gene lookup returns CDR1 SGHRS and CDR2 YFSETQ. This CDR3 is built from 18 residues. As DNA, the CDR3 is TGCGCCAGCAGCTTGACCGGGACAGGGGTCTCTGGGGCCAACGTCCTGACTTTC. Amino acid sequence: CASSLTGTGVSGANVLTF.

The chain employs TRBV4-2 and TRBJ1-4; the match to TRBD1 covers 9 bases. CDR1 is LGHNA, CDR2 YNFKEQ, per germline. Unmatched junction bases numbered 27, after V lost 4 bases and J lost 0 bases. CDR3 length: 24 amino acids. The CDR3 is CASSLRDRERATNGQRATNEKLFF. CDR3 bases: TGTGCCAGCAGCCTCCGGGACAGGGAGCGGGCAACTAATGGCCAGCGGGCAACTAATGAAAAACTGTTTTTT.

The chain recombines TRBV7-9 with TRBJ1-3, with 9 bases identical to TRBD1. This CDR3 is 16 amino acids long. Germline V gene data show CDR1 as SEHNR and CDR2 as FQNEAQ (reference sequence). The J segment lost 3 bases and the V segment lost 6 bases, leaving 9 bases of the junction unmatched. The CDR3 DNA sequence: TGTGCCAGCAGGTCTGGGACAGGGAGACATGGAAACACCATATATTTT. This sequence encodes CASRSGTGRHGNTIYF.

This chain joins TRBV27 and TRBJ2-5, with no clear D. Trimming pared 4 bases from V and 0 bases from J, leaving 24 bases between. This CDR3 is built from 19 residues. Germline V lookup: CDR1 MNHEY, CDR2 SMNVEV (reference sequence). The CDR3 coding sequence is TGTGCCAGCAGTTCCCTACAACCAATTACGACACTGTACCAAGAGACCCAGTACTTC. It translates to CASSSLQPITTLYQETQYF.

This clone was counted between two and nine times. The V gene is TRBV11-2, the J gene TRBJ2-7, with D possibly being TRBD2 (5 bases). This CDR3 has 14 residues. The germline V gene encodes CDR1 SGHAT and CDR2 FQNNGV. V lost 4 bases, J lost 2 bases, and 12 bases lay in between. CDR3 sequence: CASSSPDGTYEQYF. As DNA, the CDR3 is TGTGCCAGCAGCTCACCGGACGGGACCTACGAGCAGTACTTC.

V and J are TRBV30 and TRBJ2-7, with D tentatively TRBD1 (7 bases). CDR1 and CDR2 (germline): GTSNPN, SVGIG (reference sequence). V was clipped by 5 bases and J by 3 bases, with 17 bases between them. The CDR3 runs to 14 residues. CDR3 protein: CAWPRAGGYYEQYF. CDR3 DNA sequence: TGTGCCTGGCCTAGGGCAGGGGGGTACTACGAGCAGTACTTC.

This chain links TRBV6-1 with TRBJ2-5, with D possibly matching TRBD2 (6 bases). The tail of the sequence fits TRBJ2-7 better, so the J call may be wrong. The CDR3 sequence is 14 residues long. Germline CDR1 and CDR2: MNHNS and SASEGT. The CDR3 nucleotides are TGTGCCACCCCGGTACGGGGGTACTCCTACGAGCAGTACTTC. Translating gives CATPVRGYSYEQYF.

V is TRBV2 and J is TRBJ2-3; 11 bases map to TRBD2. This CDR3 has 17 amino acids. The J segment lost 0 bases and the V segment lost 6 bases, leaving 8 bases of the junction unmatched. Germline-derived CDR1 and CDR2 are SNHLY and FYNNEI. The CDR3 nucleotides read TGTGCCAGCAGCATAGCGGGAGGGCCTAATAGCACAGATACGCAGTATTTT. It encodes CASSIAGGPNSTDTQYF.

The rearrangement links TRBV29-1 to TRBJ2-2; D is uncertain. In germline, CDR1 is SQVTM, CDR2 ANQGSEA. This CDR3 has 14 residues. The V end lost 7 bases, the J end lost 0 bases, and 12 bases lay between the germline ends. CDR3 region: CSAQTHANTGELFF. The CDR3 region has the DNA TGCAGCGCCCAGACACATGCGAACACCGGGGAGCTGTTTTTT.

The J gene is TRBJ2-4, the V gene TRBV30, with D perhaps TRBD2 (5 bases). The CDR3 totals 18 residues. In germline, CDR1 is GTSNPN, CDR2 SVGIG (reference sequence). V was cut by 4 bases and J by 4 bases, with 26 bases left in between. CDR3 in DNA: TGTGCCTGGACCCGGAGGTGGTGTTTGAGCGCTCCTAAAAACATTCAGTACTTC. Translation: CAWTRRWCLSAPKNIQYF.

Here the CDR3 reads CASSAKQGLNTEAFF. CDR3 DNA: TGTGCCAGCAGTGCAAAACAGGGGCTGAACACTGAAGCTTTCTTT. V gene TRBV27 combines with J gene TRBJ1-1; the match to TRBD1 covers 7 bases. The J segment lost 0 bases and the V segment lost 5 bases, leaving 6 bases of the junction unmatched. Germline assignment: CDR1 MNHEY and CDR2 SMNVEV (reference sequence). The CDR3 spans 15 residues.

The V call is TRBV19, the J call TRBJ2-1, with D maybe TRBD2 (6 bases). The germline gives CDR1 LNHDA, CDR2 SQIVND (reference sequence). Trimming pared 4 bases from V and 7 bases from J, leaving 14 bases between. The CDR3 length is 14 residues. Written as DNA, the CDR3 is TGTGCCAGTAGTAAACCGGGACTCAGGAATGAGCAGTTCTTC. It is translated as CASSKPGLRNEQFF.

The chain combines TRBV9 with TRBJ2-1, with 7 bases that match TRBD2. The CDR3 has 16 residues. Germline V gene lookup returns CDR1 SGDLS and CDR2 YYNGEE. V shed 0 bases and J 8 bases; nucleotides not matched to a gene: 11. CDR3 loop: CASSVVGGRAKDEQFF. For the CDR3, the DNA is TGTGCCAGCAGCGTAGTTGGGGGGAGGGCTAAAGATGAGCAGTTCTTC.

This clone has only a few counts. This chain joins TRBV4-2 and TRBJ2-1; a weak D match, TRBD2 (6 bases). V gave up 11 bases and J gave up 2 bases, with 16 bases separating them. CDR1 is LGHNA, CDR2 YNFKEQ, per germline. The CDR3 is 14 amino acids. The CDR3 spells CARRLRRAYNEQFF. The DNA for the CDR3 is TGTGCCCGCCGACTGCGGAGGGCCTACAATGAGCAGTTCTTC.

As regards this clone: Other DNA sequences in this specimen translate into the identical CDR3. V usage is TRBV7-6 and J usage is TRBJ1-5; TRBD1 aligns across 7 bases. The CDR3 runs 15 residues. CDR1 is SGHVS and CDR2 is FNYEAQ in the germline V gene. After removal of 1 base from V and 6 bases from J, the junction contained 6 bases not matched to a gene. CDR3 in amino acids: CASSLEGTAGQPQHF. The CDR3 DNA reads TGTGCCAGCAGCTTAGAAGGGACAGCTGGTCAGCCCCAGCATTTT.

This chain connects TRBV4-3 to TRBJ2-3, with TRBD2 matching 8 bases. The CDR3 has 17 amino acids. Germline assignment: CDR1 LGHNA and CDR2 YSLEER. V was pared by 0 bases and J by 3 bases, with 8 bases of the junction left unmatched. CDR3 amino acids: CASSQEGREGRTDTQYF. Written as DNA, the CDR3 is TGCGCCAGCAGCCAAGAAGGCCGGGAGGGCCGAACAGATACGCAGTATTTT.